The 17 T cell receptor beta chains below all came from one sample that was sequenced in a study of shared clonotypes between healthy human individuals. Generated by immunoSEQ multiplex PCR, the TCRdb table keeps only in-frame clones and is missing some. The sample carries about 490,000 clones, about three quarters recorded once. Sequenced input: PBMCs. These receptors all stem from a woman between 40 and 55 years old in good health. Some clones in this sample may be carry-over from other donors' samples.

The CDR3 region is CAWSLAGDTQYF. The DNA for the CDR3 is TGTGCCTGGAGTCTAGCGGGAGATACGCAGTATTTT. This chain joins TRBV30 and TRBJ2-3, with 8 bases aligning to TRBD2. Germline lookup yields CDR1 GTSNPN and CDR2 SVGIG (reference sequence). V shed 2 bases, J shed 5 bases, and the junction held 0 bases outside the gene matches. This CDR3 region has 12 residues.

This sequence joins TRBV20-1 and TRBJ2-6; D not resolved. V shed 3 bases and J shed 18 bases, with 15 bases lying between them. The CDR3 totals 11 residues. Per germline, CDR1 DFQATT and CDR2 SNEGSKA (reference sequence). CDR3 bases: TGCAGTGCTAGGAAAATTGACCTGCAGACTTTC. Residues: CSARKIDLQTF.

The chain couples TRBV18 to TRBJ2-1, with 14 bases aligning to TRBD2. The V gene end was trimmed by 3 bases and the J gene end by 7 bases; junction bases not matched to a gene: 8. CDR1 and CDR2 from the germline V gene are KGHSH and LQKENI. The CDR3 sequence is 17 residues long. CDR3 protein: CASSPTRLAGGPNEQFF. The CDR3 region has the DNA TGTGCCAGCTCACCTACCCGACTAGCGGGAGGGCCTAATGAGCAGTTCTTC.

The J gene is TRBJ2-5, the V gene TRBV5-4; 11 bases are shared with TRBD2. This CDR3 is built from 18 residues. Germline lookup yields CDR1 SGHNT and CDR2 YYREEE (reference sequence). J was trimmed by 2 bases and V by 0 bases; bases with no gene match: 9. The CDR3 loop reads CASSLGGTLAGVQETQYF. CDR3 nucleotides: TGTGCCAGCAGCTTGGGGGGGACACTAGCGGGAGTACAAGAGACCCAGTACTTC.

V gene TRBV30 combines with J gene TRBJ2-2; possible D gene TRBD2, 5 bases. The ends were cut back, 2 bases at V and 5 bases at J, with 15 bases in the middle. Germline CDR1 and CDR2: GTSNPN and SVGIG (reference sequence). The CDR3 sequence is 15 residues long. CDR3 nucleotide sequence: TGTGCCTGGAGTCCCCGGGCCCCGGGAACCGGGGAGCTGTTTTTT. This translates into CAWSPRAPGTGELFF.

The chain joins TRBV10-3 to TRBJ2-2, with TRBD1 identical over 8 bases. Germline CDR1 and CDR2: ENHRY and SYGVKD. The length of the CDR3 is 15 residues. Losses at the gene ends were 5 bases for V and 0 bases for J; bases not matched to a gene: 2. CDR3 bases: TGTGCCATCAGTAGACAGGGGCCGAACACCGGGGAGCTGTTTTTT. This sequence encodes CAISRQGPNTGELFF.

This clone has only a few counts. A much larger clone sits a single nucleotide away, making a read error possible. The sample holds other DNA sequences that translate to the same CDR3. The CDR3 here is CAWTLGLAGVAGELFF. CDR3 DNA sequence: TGTGCCTGGACCCTAGGGCTAGCGGGAGTGGCCGGGGAGCTGTTTTTC. The V and J genes are TRBV30 and TRBJ2-2; 10 bases match TRBD2. There are 16 residues in the CDR3. Germline V gene lookup returns CDR1 GTSNPN and CDR2 SVGIG (reference sequence).

The chain links TRBV7-2 to TRBJ1-1; D is possibly TRBD1 (6 bases). Germline lookup yields CDR1 SGHTA and CDR2 FQGNSA. This CDR3 is 17 amino acids long. Between the trimmed V and J ends, which lost 0 bases and 1 base, there was a span of 15 bases. The CDR3 reads CASSLAVGRGANTEAFF. The CDR3 region has the DNA TGTGCCAGCAGCTTAGCGGTAGGTCGGGGGGCGAACACTGAAGCTTTCTTT.

This clone was seen many times. This sequence joins TRBV5-6 and TRBJ1-1; TRBD1 agrees at 7 bases. This CDR3 comprises 16 residues. The ends lost 0 bases at V and 5 bases at J; junction bases unmatched: 10. CDR1 is SGHDT and CDR2 is YYEEEE in the germline V gene. CDR3 residues: CASSLGKGAQGTEAFF. The CDR3 bases are TGTGCCAGCAGCTTGGGAAAGGGGGCGCAGGGGACTGAAGCTTTCTTT.

A remark on this clone: This sample also contains other DNA sequences that code for the same CDR3. The chain has TRBV4-1 and TRBJ2-7; a possible D gene is TRBD2 (6 bases). The CDR3 length is 16 residues. V was cut by 2 bases and J by 2 bases, with 16 bases left in between. The germline gives CDR1 MGHRA, CDR2 YSYEKL. This chain's CDR3 is CASSQTSGRRAYEQYF. The CDR3 coding sequence is TGCGCCAGCAGCCAAACTAGTGGGAGGAGGGCCTACGAGCAGTACTTC.

This chain links TRBV25-1 with TRBJ2-7; TRBD1 is a possible D gene (5 bases). Trimming took 5 bases from V and 1 from J, leaving 12 bases between them. This CDR3 comprises 14 residues. CDR1 is MGHDK, CDR2 SYGVNS, per germline. The CDR3 region is CASSPLDSSYEQYF. CDR3 nucleotides: TGTGCCAGCAGTCCACTTGACAGTTCCTACGAGCAGTACTTC.

The chain carries TRBV28 and TRBJ1-1; D is unresolved. Germline-derived CDR1 and CDR2 are MDHEN and SYDVKM. V was clipped by 7 bases and J by 4 bases, with 16 bases between them. CDR3 length: 14 residues. CDR3 sequence (DNA): TGTGCCAGCATAAAGCGGCGGGTAGGCACTGAAGCTTTCTTT. Translating gives CASIKRRVGTEAFF.

The chain links TRBV15 to TRBJ2-7; D not resolved. This CDR3 is built from 13 residues. With 0 bases removed from V and 6 bases from J, the gap between germline ends came to 9 bases. Germline-derived CDR1 and CDR2 are LNHNV and YYDKDF (reference sequence). DNA of the CDR3: TGTGCCACCAGCAGAGAGTTGGACGCCGAGCAGTACTTC. Its protein is CATSRELDAEQYF. The full variable domain, in which reference TRBV15 and TRBJ2-7 provide the parts outside the CDR3, is DAMVIQNPRYQVTQFGKPVTLSCSQTLNHNVMYWYQQKSSQAPKLLFHYYDKDFNNEADTPDNFQSRRPNTSFCFLDIRSPGLGDTAMYLCATSRELDAEQYFGPGTRLTVT.

The chain employs TRBV5-1 and TRBJ2-3; 11 nucleotides line up with TRBD2. The CDR3 runs 15 residues. Germline CDR1 is SGHRS and CDR2 is YFSETQ. The V segment lost 4 bases and the J segment 6 bases; nucleotides outside the gene matches: 7. CDR3 sequence: CASSPGLAEGDTQYF. CDR3 in DNA: TGCGCCAGCAGCCCGGGACTAGCGGAGGGGGATACGCAGTATTTT.

The V gene is TRBV6-1, the J gene TRBJ1-5; the D gene is possibly TRBD1 (5 bases). CDR1 is MNHNS, CDR2 SASEGT, per germline. The CDR3 spans 13 residues. Trimming shortened V by 7 bases and J by 5 bases, and 12 bases separated the two germline ends. The CDR3 loop reads CASTSQGDQPQHF. Here the CDR3 DNA reads TGTGCCAGCACTTCTCAGGGCGATCAGCCCCAGCATTTT.

Note on this clone: A far larger clone is off by one base, so a read error is likely. The chain links TRBV4-3 to TRBJ1-1, with D tentatively TRBD1 (5 bases). CDR1 and CDR2 from the germline V gene are LGHNA and YSLEER. This CDR3 spans 14 amino acids. The CDR3 loop reads CASSHPIRETEALF. The CDR3, as DNA: TGCGCCAGCAGCCATCCTATCAGGGAAACTGAAGCTCTCTTT.

This chain joins TRBV10-1 and TRBJ2-3; perhaps TRBD2 as D (6 bases). The V gene lost 6 bases and the J gene lost 1 base, with 14 bases spanning the gap. This CDR3 comprises 15 residues. Germline values: CDR1 WNHNN, CDR2 SYGVQD (reference sequence). The CDR3 nucleotides are TGCGCCAGCAGCCCGAGCGGGTCCCGCACAGATACGCAGTATTTT. It encodes CASSPSGSRTDTQYF.